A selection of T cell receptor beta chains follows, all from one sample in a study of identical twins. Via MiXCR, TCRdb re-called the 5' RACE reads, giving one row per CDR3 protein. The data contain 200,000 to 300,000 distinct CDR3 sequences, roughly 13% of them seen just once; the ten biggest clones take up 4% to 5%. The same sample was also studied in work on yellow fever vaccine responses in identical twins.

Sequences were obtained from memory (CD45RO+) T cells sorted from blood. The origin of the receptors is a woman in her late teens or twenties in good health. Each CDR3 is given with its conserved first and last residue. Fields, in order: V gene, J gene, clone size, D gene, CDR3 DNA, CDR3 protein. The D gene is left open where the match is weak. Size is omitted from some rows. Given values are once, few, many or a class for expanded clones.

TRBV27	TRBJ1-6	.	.	TGTGCCAGCAAAAAAGACACCGTAGATAATTCACCCCTCCACTTT	CASKKDTVDNSPLHF
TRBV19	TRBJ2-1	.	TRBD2	TGTGCCAGTAGTATTTGGACTAGCGGGGGATACAATGAGCAGTTCTTC	CASSIWTSGGYNEQFF
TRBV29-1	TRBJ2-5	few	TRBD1	TGCAGCGTTGCGGGACAGGGTGGTTTGGCCCAGTACTTC	CSVAGQGGLAQYF
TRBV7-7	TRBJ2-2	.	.	TGTGCTAGCAGCAGAGACAGGACGAACACCGGGGAGCTGTTTTTT	CASSRDRTNTGELFF
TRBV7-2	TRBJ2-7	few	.	TGTGCCAGCAGCTCGCCTAAGGGGGGAGAAAGCTCCTACGAGCAGTACTTC	CASSSPKGGESSYEQYF
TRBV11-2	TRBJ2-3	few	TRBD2	TGTGCCAGCAGCTTAGACGGGAGGAACACAGATACGCAGTATTTT	CASSLDGRNTDTQYF
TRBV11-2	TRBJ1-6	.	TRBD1	TGTGCCAGCAGCCAGGGGGGGCCAAATTCACCCCTCCACTTT	CASSQGGPNSPLHF
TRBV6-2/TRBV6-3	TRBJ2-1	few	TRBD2	TGTGCCAGCAGATTAGCGGGAGGGCCCAGGAATGAGCAGTTCTTC	CASRLAGGPRNEQFF
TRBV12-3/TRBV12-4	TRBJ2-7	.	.	TGTGCCAGCAGTGCTAAAATTGATTACGAGCAGTACTTC	CASSAKIDYEQYF
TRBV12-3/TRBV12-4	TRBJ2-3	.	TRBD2	TGTGCCAGCAGTTTTACGGGGGGGGTAGATACGCAGTATTTT	CASSFTGGVDTQYF